Listed here is a single T cell receptor beta chain. This sample was taken from a study of technical replicates of blood from a few donors. Repertoires were generated with immunoSEQ multiplex PCR, while TCRdb's copy carries only in-frame clones and drops some. The sample holds under 100,000 clones, about 97% seen once. The V gene's germline CDR1 is MNHEY and CDR2 SVGAGI. This CDR3 contains 12 residues. The V gene lost 6 bases and the J gene lost 2 bases, with 8 bases spanning the gap. The clonotype originates from a human donor in good health. Material: T cells isolated from PBMCs. The V call is TRBV6-5, the J call TRBJ2-7; no reliable D call. The CDR3 bases are TGTGCCAGCAGCCCAACTCCCTACGAGCAGTACTTC. Its protein product is CASSPTPYEQYF.